This T cell receptor beta chain was recovered during a study of T cells in localized non-small cell lung cancer. Study-level findings and limits: Turning up in adjacent lung were a median roughly 50 of the top 100 tumor clones. Uninvolved adjacent lung had more T cell clonality than any other tissue, topping tumor. Longer survival (overall) was linked to higher T cell density in blood.

The CDR3 is 16 residues long. From germline, CDR1 is KGHSH and CDR2 LQKENI. Trimming stripped 5 bases from V and 2 bases from J, with 18 bases between. The assay was immunoSEQ multiplex PCR, and TCRdb's table has in-frame clones only and misses some. The data contain fewer than 20,000 clones, around 83% of them singletons. Regarding this clone: Its antigen is currently unknown.

This chain connects TRBV18 to TRBJ1-2; possible D gene TRBD1, 5 bases. Sequencing used peripheral blood, obtained before any cancer treatment. This clonotype was obtained from a male donor at least 60 years old with stage III lung adenocarcinoma. The CDR3 sequence: CASSDRRGPINYGYTF. The DNA of the CDR3 is TGTGCCAGCTCAGATCGGCGGGGCCCAATAAACTATGGCTACACCTTC. Full variable domain (rest looked up from reference TRBV18 and TRBJ1-2): NAGVMQNPRHLVRRRGQEARLRCSPMKGHSHVYWYRQLPEEGLKFMVYLQKENIIDESGMPKERFSAEFPKEGPSILRIQQVVRGDSAAYFCASSDRRGPINYGYTFGSGTRLTVV.